These 22 T cell receptor beta chains share one sample of origin, sequenced in a study of cytomegalovirus exposure and HLA in healthy donors (dated by TCRdb to 2016 to 2017). The method was the immunoSEQ multiplex PCR assay. TCRdb carries this immuneACCESS record with in-frame sequences only. Its versions omit some clonotypes, under half of them owing to an unresolved V gene in the studies checked, with the rest unexplained. A total of approximately 70,000 clones appear in this sample, less than 95% of them only once. Of the sample, 0.55% to 0.8% is held by the ten largest clones. The sequenced material came from PBMCs. These receptors were obtained from a woman in her late teens or twenties in good health and CMV-seronegative.

V and J are TRBV15 and TRBJ1-1, with 9 bases matching TRBD1. The length of the CDR3 is 15 residues. Germline V CDR1 and CDR2: LNHNV, YYDKDF (reference sequence). V was clipped by 6 bases and J by 6 bases; unmatched bases: 11. Here the CDR3 reads CATRGTGLGLPEAFF. CDR3 bases: TGTGCCACCAGAGGGACAGGGCTGGGGTTGCCTGAAGCTTTCTTT.

The chain has TRBV14 and TRBJ2-1, with 16 bases identical to TRBD2. The germline gives CDR1 SGHDN, CDR2 FVKESK. V dropped 3 bases and J dropped 3; count of bases not matched to a gene: 5. There are 18 residues in the CDR3. The CDR3 DNA sequence: TGTGCCAGCAGCCAGGGACTAGCGGGGGGGCTTCACTACAATGAGCAGTTCTTC. It yields the protein CASSQGLAGGLHYNEQFF.

This chain links TRBV20-1 with TRBJ1-2; perhaps TRBD1 as D (6 bases). Germline loops: CDR1 DFQATT, CDR2 SNEGSKA (reference sequence). The length of the CDR3 is 10 residues. Deletions cut 6 bases from V and 7 bases from J, with 9 bases between. The CDR3 DNA reads TGCAGTGCCGTGGGGGCTGGCTACACCTTC. Its protein product is CSAVGAGYTF.

This clone has more than one count but fewer than ten. The rearrangement joins TRBV6-6 to TRBJ2-3, with D tentatively TRBD2 (7 bases). Trimming took off 6 bases at V and 2 bases at J, with 12 bases between the two ends. Germline V gene data show CDR1 as MNHNY and CDR2 as SVGAGI (reference sequence). CDR3 size: 14 residues. CDR3 protein: CASRRGPHTDTQYF. The DNA for the CDR3 is TGTGCCAGCAGGCGGGGGCCCCACACAGATACGCAGTATTTT.

The chain couples TRBV10-2 to TRBJ2-3; 10 bases line up with TRBD2. Looked up from germline, CDR1 is WSHSY and CDR2 is SAAADI. The V segment lost 8 bases and the J segment 0 bases; nucleotides outside the gene matches: 17. The CDR3 runs 19 residues. The CDR3, as DNA: TGCGCCAGCCTTTCGATAGCGGGGGGCCTAGGTGGTAGCACAGATACGCAGTATTTT. Translation: CASLSIAGGLGGSTDTQYF.

This chain connects TRBV7-2 to TRBJ2-5, with D uncertain. V lost 3 bases and J 5 bases, leaving 7 bases between the germline ends. The CDR3 covers 12 residues. Germline V gene sequence: CDR1 SGHTA, CDR2 FQGNSA. The CDR3: CASSFSWETQYF. CDR3 coding DNA: TGTGCCAGCAGCTTTAGTTGGGAGACCCAGTACTTC.

The chain has TRBV28 and TRBJ1-6; D is unclear. This CDR3 spans 16 amino acids. V was clipped by 3 bases and J by 7 bases, with 16 bases between them. Germline loops: CDR1 MDHEN, CDR2 SYDVKM. CDR3 nucleotide sequence: TGTGCCAGCAGTTTGAGATCTGGGCCCCAAAATTCACCCCTCCACTTT. Its translation: CASSLRSGPQNSPLHF.

This sequence joins TRBV7-9 and TRBJ1-2, with 7 bases lining up with TRBD1. Trimming at V came to 5 bases and at J to 8 bases, leaving 8 bases not matched to a gene. This CDR3 is built from 13 residues. The germline V gene has CDR1 SEHNR and CDR2 FQNEAQ (reference sequence). For the CDR3, the DNA is TGTGCCAGCAGCCCAGTTTACAGGGGCGGCTACACCTTC. Residues: CASSPVYRGGYTF.

The V call is TRBV6-6, the J call TRBJ2-7, with 7 bases that match TRBD1. The CDR3 has 13 amino acids. Germline V lookup: CDR1 MNHNY, CDR2 SVGAGI (reference sequence). The V gene end was trimmed by 6 bases and the J gene end by 3 bases; junction bases not matched to a gene: 5. The DNA for the CDR3 is TGTGCCAGCAGGGGACAGACCGTCTACGAGCAGTACTTC. Translation: CASRGQTVYEQYF.

The chain carries TRBV7-9 and TRBJ1-2; TRBD1 aligns across 10 bases. There are 17 residues in the CDR3. J was trimmed by 3 bases and V by 4 bases; bases with no gene match: 11. Germline V CDR1 and CDR2: SEHNR, FQNEAQ (reference sequence). The CDR3 region is CASSSPVGTGAHYGYTF. The DNA for the CDR3 is TGTGCCAGCAGCTCTCCCGTCGGGACAGGGGCGCACTATGGCTACACCTTC.

Here the CDR3 reads CATSRAGYSGNTIYF. The CDR3 DNA reads TGTGCCACCAGCAGGGCGGGATACAGTGGAAACACCATATATTTT. The V gene is TRBV15, the J gene TRBJ1-3; D remains unclear. Trimming removed 3 bases at V and 3 bases at J, with 12 bases between. Germline CDR1 and CDR2: LNHNV and YYDKDF (reference sequence). This CDR3 is built from 15 residues. Together with reference TRBV15 and TRBJ1-3, the CDR3 gives the full variable domain: DAMVIQNPRYQVTQFGKPVTLSCSQTLNHNVMYWYQQKSSQAPKLLFHYYDKDFNNEADTPDNFQSRRPNTSFCFLDIRSPGLGDTAMYLCATSRAGYSGNTIYFGEGSWLTVV.

V is TRBV5-1 and J is TRBJ2-1; 7 positions match TRBD2. J lost 3 bases, V lost 1 base, and 13 bases had no gene match. The CDR3 is made up of 18 amino acids. Per the germline V gene, CDR1 is SGHRS and CDR2 is YFSETQ. CDR3 sequence reads: CASSLRFNPGLSYNEQFF. CDR3 nucleotides: TGCGCCAGCAGCTTGCGTTTCAATCCGGGACTAAGCTACAATGAGCAGTTCTTC.

J is TRBJ2-6 and V is TRBV5-1, with a tentative D call TRBD1 (5 bases). CDR1 and CDR2 from the germline V gene are SGHRS and YFSETQ. With 4 bases removed from V and 0 bases from J, the gap between germline ends came to 8 bases. CDR3 length: 15 residues. The CDR3 region has the DNA TGCGCCAGCAGCCTAGGGGACTCTGGGGCCAACGTCCTGACTTTC. Translation gives CASSLGDSGANVLTF.

This clone is a singleton in its sample. J is TRBJ1-2 and V is TRBV5-1; the match to TRBD1 covers 12 bases. Germline CDR1 and CDR2: SGHRS and YFSETQ. This CDR3 region has 17 residues. Unmatched junction bases numbered 16, after V lost 5 bases and J lost 8 bases. The DNA of the CDR3 is TGCGCCAGCAGAAAACCGGGACAGGGGGCCGGACCGGAAGGCTACACCTTC. Encoded protein: CASRKPGQGAGPEGYTF.

The CDR3, as DNA: TGTGCCAGCTCACCACTCCCGGACAGCTTCTCTGGAAACACCATATATTTT. Amino acid sequence: CASSPLPDSFSGNTIYF. This rearrangement joins TRBV18 to TRBJ1-3; maybe TRBD1 (6 bases). CDR3 length: 17 residues. Trimming cost V 1 base and J 0 bases, with 13 bases left between them. Germline lookup yields CDR1 KGHSH and CDR2 LQKENI.

V is TRBV28 and J is TRBJ1-5; a possible D gene is TRBD1 (5 bases). Trimming cost V 3 bases and J 7 bases, with 16 bases left between them. CDR3 size: 15 residues. Germline V lookup: CDR1 MDHEN, CDR2 SYDVKM. The CDR3 DNA reads TGTGCCAGCAGTTTCCCCGGCGGGGGAGGGCAGCCCCAGCATTTT. Translating gives CASSFPGGGGQPQHF. Full variable domain (rest looked up from reference TRBV28 and TRBJ1-5): DVKVTQSSRYLVKRTGEKVFLECVQDMDHENMFWYRQDPGLGLRLIYFSYDVKMKEKGDIPEGYSVSREKKERFSLILESASTNQTSMYLCASSFPGGGGQPQHFGDGTRLSIL.

This chain joins TRBV5-1 and TRBJ2-7, with 7 bases matching TRBD1. CDR1 is SGHRS and CDR2 is YFSETQ in the germline V gene. The CDR3 is 14 amino acids. The ends lost 0 bases at V and 4 bases at J; junction bases unmatched: 4. Here the CDR3 reads CASSLGQGVYEQYF. The CDR3 DNA follows: TGCGCCAGCAGCTTGGGACAGGGTGTTTACGAGCAGTACTTC.

V and J are TRBV6-1 and TRBJ1-1; 7 positions agree with TRBD1. The CDR3 has 15 amino acids. Germline V gene data show CDR1 as MNHNS and CDR2 as SASEGT. The ends lost 4 bases at V and 4 bases at J; junction bases unmatched: 9. DNA of the CDR3: TGTGCCAGCAGTGCCCCCGCGACAGGGTTCACTGAAGCTTTCTTT. This translates into CASSAPATGFTEAFF.

The rearrangement links TRBV29-1 to TRBJ2-3; D is perhaps TRBD1 (6 bases). Looked up from germline, CDR1 is SQVTM and CDR2 is ANQGSEA. CDR3 size: 13 residues. The V end lost 7 bases, the J end lost 1 base, and 12 bases lay between the germline ends. CDR3 coding DNA: TGCAGCGCCACGCAGGGGCGCACAGATACGCAGTATTTT. Protein product: CSATQGRTDTQYF.

The V and J genes are TRBV5-6 and TRBJ2-3, with a possible D match to TRBD2 (7 bases). Looked up from germline, CDR1 is SGHDT and CDR2 is YYEEEE. V dropped 4 bases and J dropped 1 base, with 10 bases sitting between them. The CDR3 has 14 amino acids. CDR3 sequence reads: CASSGRGGTDTQYF. Written as DNA, the CDR3 is TGTGCCAGCAGCGGGAGGGGGGGCACAGATACGCAGTATTTT. Combining the CDR3 with reference TRBV5-6 and TRBJ2-3 gives the whole variable domain DAGVTQSPTHLIKTRGQQVTLRCSPKSGHDTVSWYQQALGQGPQFIFQYYEEEERQRGNFPDRFSGHQFPNYSSELNVNALLLGDSALYLCASSGRGGTDTQYFGPGTRLTVL.

The chain is built from TRBV27 and TRBJ1-4, with D possibly matching TRBD1 (6 bases). The CDR3 extends over 14 amino acids. Germline V CDR1 and CDR2: MNHEY, SMNVEV (reference sequence). The V end was cut by 3 bases, the J end by 10 bases, with 15 bases between. CDR3 sequence reads: CASSFYGATGKLFF. The DNA for the CDR3 is TGTGCCAGCAGTTTTTATGGGGCGACAGGAAAACTGTTTTTT. Supplemented by reference TRBV27 and TRBJ1-4, the full variable domain reads EAQVTQNPRYLITVTGKKLTVTCSQNMNHEYMSWYRQDPGLGLRQIYYSMNVEVTDKGDVPEGYKVSRKEKRNFPLILESPSPNQTSLYFCASSFYGATGKLFFGSGTQLSVL.

This clone was picked up a small number of times. V usage is TRBV5-1 and J usage is TRBJ1-2, with TRBD1 matching 10 bases. The CDR3 has 15 amino acids. In germline, CDR1 is SGHRS, CDR2 YFSETQ. V shed 4 bases, J shed 4 bases, and the junction held 7 bases outside the gene matches. The CDR3 nucleotides read TGCGCCAGCAGCCTGGGACAGGGGCTCCCCTATGGCTACACCTTC. Its protein is CASSLGQGLPYGYTF.